Given below is one T cell receptor beta chain in context. The data were obtained in a study of blood T cell repertoires in COVID-19. Study information: Both acute and convalescent COVID-19 samples were obtained from the United States, Italy and Spain. Sources were T cells, B-cell-depleted T cells, or PBMCs; the material itself was cDNA or gDNA.

Study processing details: It was from reference gene primer amplification that nucleated cell counts were estimated. Repertoires were generated with immunoSEQ multiplex PCR, while TCRdb's copy carries only in-frame clones and drops some. V and J calls and clone size are as listed in that table; D and trimming were resolved from the DNA. The sample carries under 65,000 clones, 91% recorded once. V shed 2 bases and J 3 bases; nucleotides not matched to a gene: 12. Germline V lookup: CDR1 SGHTA, CDR2 FQGNSA. The CDR3 has 18 amino acids. V gene TRBV7-2 combines with J gene TRBJ2-5, with 10 nucleotides matching TRBD2. The TCR originated in a human donor in a cohort sampled during active COVID-19. Sample: peripheral blood. CDR3 in amino acids: CASSLKGAYSGGKETQYF. CDR3 in DNA: TGTGCCAGCAGCTTAAAGGGCGCATATAGCGGGGGGAAAGAGACCCAGTACTTC. Full variable domain (rest looked up from reference TRBV7-2 and TRBJ2-5): GAGVSQSPSNKVTEKGKDVELRCDPISGHTALYWYRQSLGQGLEFLIYFQGNSAPDKSGLPSDRFSAERTGGSVSTLTIQRTQQEDSAVYLCASSLKGAYSGGKETQYFGPGTRLLVL.